This note documents a single T cell receptor beta chain sequence. Its antigen is unknown. No quality values exist for individual bases; no much larger clone is one base distant. RNA was extracted using the RNeasy kit, and about 0.5 to 1 ug of the RNA was reverse transcribed with random hexamers. TCR beta CDR3 regions were amplified with the immunoSEQ multiplex PCR assay covering 54 Vbeta and 13 Jbeta segments. Bias from PCR amplification was corrected by using a synthetic template baseline for primer optimization and for computational correction. As for the authors' bioinformatics: Reads were annotated to V, D and J genes according to IMGT and were analyzed with immunoSEQ Analyzer, with only productive sequences retained. To calculate clonality, Shannon entropy was normalized by log2 of the number of productive unique sequences and then subtracted from one. For each patient and control, public and private clones were evaluated among the 100 most prevalent clones. Clones were defined as Susac-specific if absent from the healthy and MS cohorts, from around 1,000 published viral clones and from other ImmuneACCESS disease sequences. TCRdb passed the public sequencing reads through fastp at Q25 and MiXCR, retaining productive beta sequences. A single entry per CDR3 protein holds the most common genes and DNA from its merged rows. These V and J calls derive from TCRdb rather than the authors' analysis. Here the sample has about 120,000 distinct CDR3 sequences; over 95% occur a single time. The top ten constitute 0.11% to 0.15% of the sample.

The source of the sample is a study of CD8 T cells in Susac syndrome (dated by TCRdb to the late 2010s). Regarding the study in general: Among the sequenced Susac syndrome patients, over five had clinically active disease and about 8 were in clinical remission. The study used repertoire sequencing to test whether antigen drove CD8+ T cell activation and differentiation in Susac syndrome. At the time of blood withdrawal, Susac syndrome patients were either therapy-naive, taking corticosteroids (with some also receiving IVIg), or on IVIg alone.

Peripheral blood CD8+ and CD4+ T cells from healthy donors, Susac syndrome patients and multiple sclerosis patients were profiled by high-throughput TCR beta sequencing. Recently defined diagnostic criteria for definite or probable disease were met by the Susac syndrome patients. Bulk CD8+ and CD4+ T cells were purified by magnetic negative isolation, whereas CD8+ TEMRA cells were enriched by FACS. Blood was collected in EDTA tubes and processed within 24 hours, with PBMCs isolated through density gradient centrifugation. PBMCs intended for TCR sequencing were frozen in liquid nitrogen and were later thawed in a 37 degrees C water bath. The sorted or isolated CD4+, CD8+ and CD8+ TEMRA cells had a purity of 90% or higher. The junction carries 10 bases between V and J, which are trimmed by 6 bases and 6 bases respectively. The CDR3 measures 12 amino acids from cysteine to phenylalanine. This entry keeps only the CDR3 DNA: 36 bases, framed from base 1.

What the work shows at the level of the full study, not this receptor alone: The study acknowledged that relatively few individuals were included in the TCR sequencing and HLA analysis. The CD4+ T cell repertoire of patients with Susac syndrome showed no detectable clonal expansion.

This receptor was taken from a human donor with Susac syndrome. This sequence uses TRBV12-3 or TRBV12-4 and TRBJ2-3; TRBD1 is a weak D gene call, 6 bases matching. Sequenced: CD4+ T cells from PBMCs. The bases are TGTGCCAGCAGGTACAGGGATGATACGCAGTATTTT. It specifies CASRYRDDTQYF.